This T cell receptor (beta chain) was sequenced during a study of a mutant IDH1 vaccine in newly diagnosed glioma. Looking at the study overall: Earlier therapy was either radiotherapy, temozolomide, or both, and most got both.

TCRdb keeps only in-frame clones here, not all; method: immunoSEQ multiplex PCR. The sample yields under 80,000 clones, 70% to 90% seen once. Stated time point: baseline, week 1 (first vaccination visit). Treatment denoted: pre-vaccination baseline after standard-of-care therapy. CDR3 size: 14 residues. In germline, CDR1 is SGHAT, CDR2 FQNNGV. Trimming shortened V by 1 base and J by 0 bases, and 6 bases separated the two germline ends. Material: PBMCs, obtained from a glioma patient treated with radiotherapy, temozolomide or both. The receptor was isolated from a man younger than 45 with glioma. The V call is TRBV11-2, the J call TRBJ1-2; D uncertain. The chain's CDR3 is CASSLVLTNYGYTF. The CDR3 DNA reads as TGTGCCAGCAGCTTAGTCCTTACTAACTATGGCTACACCTTC.